This TCR beta chain comes out of a study of T cell clonality in common variable immunodeficiency. Study outcomes and limitations: CVID subjects had higher TCRbeta clonality than healthy controls, most marked in about a third. Reportedly, TCR beta sequences from common variable immunodeficiency showed fewer deletions and N-nucleotide insertions.

V dropped 2 bases and J dropped 0 bases, with 19 bases sitting between them. CDR1 and CDR2 (germline): KGHSH, LQKENI. The CDR3 contains 19 residues. TCRdb keeps only in-frame clones here, not all; method: immunoSEQ multiplex PCR. This sample has approximately 21,000 clones and no singletons, with approximately 2.6% in the ten largest. This clone was seen repeatedly, ten times or more. Its antigen remains unknown. With the read ending 3 residues before the CDR3 end, the germline J gene is used to fill in that end. CVID meant reduced serum IgG, IgA and/or IgM plus specific antibody deficiency. Most patients and controls had Caucasian heritage. No CVID subject was ill or on immunomodulatory drugs when sampled.

The sequence came from a human donor with common variable immunodeficiency. The chain recombines TRBV18 with TRBJ1-4, with D perhaps TRBD1 (6 bases). Sequencing was done on a sample of peripheral blood mononuclear cells. CDR3 sequence: CASSPNRQGRQATNEKLFF. The CDR3 bases that were read are TGTGCCAGCTCACCAAACCGGCAGGGGCGACAGGCAACTAATGAAAAA.